These 17 T cell receptor beta chains came from one sample sequenced in a study of Ad26.COV2.S vaccination and SARS-CoV-2 variants. Using immunoSEQ multiplex PCR, the repertoire was profiled, and TCRdb retains in-frame clones only, with some absent. The profile shows around 300,000 clones, roughly nine tenths of them singletons. The treatment here: around 19 received Ad26.COV2.S at low or high dose, single or two shots; several received placebo; per-sample allocation not given. Following the first vaccine or placebo injection, samples were taken on day 63. Sequencing used peripheral blood, obtained in a trial of Ad26.COV2.S vaccine versus placebo. All receptors come from a person between 18 and 65 years old who received the Ad26.COV2.S COVID-19 vaccine or a placebo.

V and J are TRBV7-9 and TRBJ1-5; D uncertain. V gave up 3 bases and J gave up 5 bases, with 8 bases separating them. CDR1 and CDR2 (germline): SEHNR, FQNEAQ (reference sequence). This CDR3 has 13 residues. CDR3 in DNA: TGTGCCAGCAGCTTCAGCCCTCATCAGCCCCAGCATTTT. Amino acid sequence: CASSFSPHQPQHF.

The chain recombines TRBV5-8 with TRBJ1-5; tentatively, D is TRBD1 (5 bases). This CDR3 is built from 15 residues. Germline CDR1 and CDR2: SGHTS and YDEGEE. V was trimmed by 0 bases and J by 6 bases, leaving 13 bases between them. This chain's CDR3 is CASSLEGAKRQPQHF. The CDR3 DNA is TGTGCCAGCAGCTTGGAAGGGGCGAAACGTCAGCCCCAGCATTTT. The full variable domain, its missing parts supplied by reference TRBV5-8 and TRBJ1-5, is EAGVTQSPTHLIKTRGQQATLRCSPISGHTSVYWYQQALGLGLQFLLWYDEGEERNRGNFPPRFSGRQFPNYSSELNVNALELEDSALYLCASSLEGAKRQPQHFGDGTRLSIL.

The chain combines TRBV11-3 with TRBJ2-2; 10 bases line up with TRBD2. The germline CDR1 and CDR2 sequences are SGHNT and YENEEA. The V and J ends lost 1 base and 4 bases, in that order; junction bases with no gene match: 3. This CDR3 region has 16 residues. The CDR3 sequence is CASSLVTSGSTGELFF. As DNA, the CDR3 is TGTGCCAGCAGCTTAGTGACTAGCGGGTCCACCGGGGAGCTGTTTTTT.

This chain joins TRBV18 and TRBJ2-3, with 9 nucleotides matching TRBD1. The length of the CDR3 is 17 residues. The germline gives CDR1 KGHSH, CDR2 LQKENI. The V and J ends lost 3 bases and 4 bases, in that order; junction bases with no gene match: 11. The CDR3 DNA reads TGTGCCAGCTCACCTTTGCCCTCCGGGACAGGGCCAGATACGCAGTATTTT. Encoded protein: CASSPLPSGTGPDTQYF.

The chain joins TRBV28 to TRBJ1-3, with TRBD1 as a possible D gene (6 bases). Trimming removed 5 bases at V and 4 bases at J, with 15 bases between. CDR3 length: 15 residues. CDR1 and CDR2 (germline): MDHEN, SYDVKM. The CDR3 sequence is CASSDPRGRGNTIYF. The DNA of the CDR3 is TGTGCCAGCAGTGACCCCAGGGGACGCGGAAACACCATATATTTT.

CDR3 nucleotide sequence: TGTGCCAGCTCACCACCAGTCGGACGGGCGTTCTATGGCTACACCTTC. It codes for CASSPPVGRAFYGYTF. The rearrangement uses TRBV18 and TRBJ1-2; no clear D. The CDR3 is 16 amino acids. The germline gives CDR1 KGHSH, CDR2 LQKENI. Trimming shortened V by 0 bases and J by 4 bases, and 15 bases separated the two germline ends.

The chain employs TRBV6-5 and TRBJ2-3; 12 bases map to TRBD2. The CDR3 is 16 residues long. The V segment lost 2 bases and the J segment 1 base; nucleotides outside the gene matches: 1. Per the germline V gene, CDR1 is MNHEY and CDR2 is SVGAGI. The CDR3 bases are TGTGCCAGCAGTTACGGACTAGCGGGACGCACAGATACGCAGTATTTT. The encoded protein is CASSYGLAGRTDTQYF.

This chain uses TRBV5-1 with TRBJ1-1, with D perhaps matching TRBD1 (5 bases). V gave up 1 base and J gave up 7 bases, with 11 bases separating them. The germline V gene encodes CDR1 SGHRS and CDR2 YFSETQ. The CDR3 loop spans 13 amino acids. The CDR3 spells CASSLPATDEAFF. The CDR3 DNA is TGCGCCAGCAGCTTGCCGGCGACAGATGAAGCTTTCTTT.

The chain couples TRBV2 to TRBJ1-2, with D perhaps TRBD1 (5 bases). V was shortened by 4 bases and J by 7 bases, with 10 bases between the two germline ends. The CDR3 sequence is 12 residues long. Germline V lookup: CDR1 SNHLY, CDR2 FYNNEI. The CDR3 nucleotides are TGTGCCAGCAGTGGGGGCGGGAGTGGCTACACCTTC. Translating gives CASSGGGSGYTF.

The rearrangement uses TRBV25-1 and TRBJ1-2; D unclear. Germline values: CDR1 MGHDK, CDR2 SYGVNS. This CDR3 is 14 amino acids long. V lost 4 bases and J lost 8, with 17 bases in between. The CDR3 DNA follows: TGTGCCAGCAGTGGAGGAGGGCACCCGGGGGGCTACACCTTC. As protein: CASSGGGHPGGYTF.

The chain links TRBV4-1 to TRBJ2-1, with 10 nucleotides matching TRBD1. The germline V gene encodes CDR1 MGHRA and CDR2 YSYEKL. V gave up 6 bases and J gave up 10 bases; unmatched junction bases: 9. The CDR3 extends over 14 amino acids. The CDR3 reads CASSLGTGDGEQFF. As DNA, the CDR3 is TGCGCCAGCAGTCTCGGGACAGGGGACGGGGAGCAGTTCTTC.

J is TRBJ2-1 and V is TRBV4-1; TRBD2 matches at 14 bases. Per the germline V gene, CDR1 is MGHRA and CDR2 is YSYEKL. V trimming: 6 bases; J trimming: 7 bases; junction bases outside the gene matches: 11. The CDR3 length is 17 residues. DNA of the CDR3: TGCGCCAGCAGGAGGGGACTAGCGGGGGCGGTCGATAATGAGCAGTTCTTC. It encodes CASRRGLAGAVDNEQFF.

The CDR3, as DNA: TGTGCCTGGAGGGGCGACACCTATAATTCACCCCTCCACTTT. It codes for CAWRGDTYNSPLHF. The V call is TRBV30, the J call TRBJ1-6; D call uncertain. Trimming pared 3 bases from V and 2 bases from J, leaving 8 bases between. Germline values: CDR1 GTSNPN, CDR2 SVGIG (reference sequence). CDR3 size: 14 residues.

The chain joins TRBV14 to TRBJ2-7; D is unclear. CDR1 and CDR2 (germline): SGHDN, FVKESK. CDR3 length: 14 residues. V lost 4 bases, J lost 2 bases, and 12 bases lay in between. CDR3 bases: TGTGCCAGCAGCCCAAATCATAGACCCTACGAGCAGTACTTC. Protein sequence: CASSPNHRPYEQYF. The complete variable domain, with remaining parts taken from reference TRBV14 and TRBJ2-7, reads EAGVTQFPSHSVIEKGQTVTLRCDPISGHDNLYWYRRVMGKEIKFLLHFVKESKQDESGMPNNRFLAERTGGTYSTLKVQPAELEDSGVYFCASSPNHRPYEQYFGPGTRLTVT.

This clone was seen only a few times. The chain links TRBV7-3 to TRBJ2-1; 10 bases line up with TRBD1. V lost 5 bases and J lost 7; bases outside the gene matches: 8. The CDR3 runs 15 residues. Germline V gene data show CDR1 as SGHTA and CDR2 as FQGTGA. CDR3 loop: CASSVTGTGVNEQFF. The DNA of the CDR3 is TGTGCCAGCAGCGTTACCGGGACAGGGGTGAATGAGCAGTTCTTC.

This rearrangement joins TRBV4-1 to TRBJ1-1; D is unresolved. Germline lookup yields CDR1 MGHRA and CDR2 YSYEKL. There are 18 residues in the CDR3. The ends were cut back, 0 bases at V and 0 bases at J, with 17 bases in the middle. The CDR3 region has the DNA TGCGCCAGCAGCCAAGATCACGCCCCTCCAGGCCTGAACACTGAAGCTTTCTTT. It translates to CASSQDHAPPGLNTEAFF.

This rearrangement joins TRBV2 to TRBJ1-2; no definite D call. The CDR3 is made up of 12 amino acids. Trimming removed 4 bases at V and 4 bases at J, with 7 bases between. The germline V gene has CDR1 SNHLY and CDR2 FYNNEI. In DNA form, the CDR3 reads TGTGCCAGCAGTGTCGGGAGCTATGGCTACACCTTC. This encodes CASSVGSYGYTF. The variable domain in full, completed from reference TRBV2 and TRBJ1-2, reads EPEVTQTPSHQVTQMGQEVILRCVPISNHLYFYWYRQILGQKVEFLVSFYNNEISEKSEIFDDQFSVERPDGSNFTLKIRSTKLEDSAMYFCASSVGSYGYTFGSGTRLTVV.